Sequencing of this T cell receptor beta chain was carried out in a study of T cell repertoires in cytomegalovirus infection. Study-wide background: Indicated by public TCR beta signatures were CMV infection and matching HLA type.

The CDR3 consists of 19 residues. Germline V gives CDR1 MNHEY, CDR2 SVGEGT. V lost 8 bases to trimming and J lost 0 bases; unmatched junction nucleotides: 13. Study results and limitations: Individuals carrying CMV plus the relevant HLA were identified by cumulative frequency of public TCR beta families.

In the case of this clonotype: Antigen unknown.

One entry per CDR3 protein results from TCRdb running MiXCR on the reads. The sample lists under 150,000 distinct CDR3 sequences, roughly a quarter occurring once. The chain couples TRBV6-2 or TRBV6-3 to TRBJ2-1; TRBD2 agrees at 13 bases. The origin of this receptor is a human donor in good health (CMV status not recorded). Some clones in this sample may be carry-over from other donors' samples. Sequenced input: PBMCs, sequenced either directly or after in vitro stimulation (not recorded which). This CDR3 is CASRQTSGRALSSYNEQFF. In DNA, the CDR3 is TGTGCCAGCCGCCAAACTAGCGGGAGGGCCTTGAGCTCCTACAATGAGCAGTTCTTC.